The rows below give T cell receptor beta chains drawn from one sample of a study of T cell responses to AZD1222 COVID-19 vaccine. The method was immunoSEQ multiplex PCR; TCRdb's version includes in-frame clones alone and lacks a portion of them. The sample includes 75,000 to 100,000 clones, 89% of them seen just once. The sample in question was peripheral blood, obtained on day 0 of AZD1222 vaccination. The receptors shown here come from an adult in good health. Each CDR3 is given with its conserved first and last residue. Each record gives: V gene, clone size, D gene, J gene, CDR3 protein, CDR3 DNA. D genes are given only for firm matches. Not all rows give a size; the values are once, few, many and, for expanded clones, a class.

TRBV19	-	TRBD1	TRBJ2-7	CASSIDYDRDEQYF	TGTGCCAGTAGTATAGATTACGACAGGGACGAGCAGTACTTC
TRBV15	-	TRBD1	TRBJ1-2	CATSGGQVINYGYTF	TGTGCCACCAGCGGGGGACAGGTGATTAACTATGGCTACACCTTC
TRBV19	-	-	TRBJ1-1	CASSIVGAGKTEAFF	TGTGCCAGTAGTATAGTGGGGGCGGGGAAGACTGAAGCTTTCTTT
TRBV4-1	-	-	TRBJ2-7	CASSQERWRADSYEQYF	TGCGCCAGCAGCCAAGAGAGGTGGCGGGCAGACTCCTACGAGCAGTACTTC
TRBV7-6	-	TRBD1	TRBJ1-2	CASTSPGQGHGYTF	TGTGCCAGCACAAGCCCGGGACAGGGTCATGGCTACACCTTC
TRBV10-1	-	TRBD2	TRBJ2-7	CASSPGLAGNEQYF	TGCGCCAGCTCACCGGGACTAGCGGGTAACGAGCAGTACTTC
TRBV7-3	-	TRBD2	TRBJ2-1	CASSFSQGGSWNEQFF	TGTGCCAGCAGCTTTAGCCAAGGCGGGAGTTGGAATGAGCAGTTCTTC
TRBV3-1/TRBV3-2	-	-	TRBJ2-3	CASVPRGSGGLRRQYF	TGTGCCAGCGTCCCGCGAGGTAGCGGAGGTCTCCGGAGGCAGTATTTT
TRBV4-2	-	TRBD1	TRBJ2-3	CASSQLGQGVATDTQYF	TGTGCCAGCAGCCAACTGGGACAGGGAGTTGCCACAGATACGCAGTATTTT
TRBV7-8	-	-	TRBJ2-2	CASSSSGLRWPENTGELFF	TGTGCCAGCAGCTCTTCAGGGCTGCGGTGGCCAGAGAACACCGGGGAGCTGTTTTTT
TRBV5-4	-	TRBD2	TRBJ2-2	CASSPTSGRRNTGELFF	TGTGCCAGCAGCCCGACTAGCGGGAGGAGGAACACCGGGGAGCTGTTTTTT
TRBV19	-	-	TRBJ2-1	CASSRWGASSYNEQFF	TGTGCCAGTAGTCGATGGGGGGCTAGCTCCTACAATGAGCAGTTCTTC
TRBV13	-	TRBD2	TRBJ2-6	CASSLGLAVFSGANVLTF	TGTGCCAGCAGCTTGGGGCTAGCGGTCTTCTCTGGGGCCAACGTCCTGACTTTC
TRBV30	-	-	TRBJ2-1	CAWSGYNEQFF	TGTGCCTGGAGTGGTTACAATGAGCAGTTCTTC
TRBV7-9	-	-	TRBJ1-3	CASSRFERAGNTIYF	TGTGCCAGCAGCCGCTTTGAAAGGGCTGGAAACACCATATATTTT
TRBV29-1	-	-	TRBJ2-7	CSVVRETYEQYF	TGCAGCGTTGTTAGGGAGACCTACGAGCAGTACTTC
TRBV6-5	-	-	TRBJ2-3	CASSYASASTDTQYF	TGTGCCAGCAGTTACGCGTCGGCTAGCACAGATACGCAGTATTTT
TRBV19	-	-	TRBJ2-5	CASSNPSPGWEETQYF	TGTGCCAGTAGTAATCCCTCCCCAGGGTGGGAAGAGACCCAGTACTTC
TRBV4-3	-	TRBD1	TRBJ1-1	CASSPNRGTEAFF	TGCGCCAGCAGCCCCAACAGGGGCACTGAAGCTTTCTTT
TRBV7-9	-	TRBD1	TRBJ1-1	CASSLGQVNTEAFF	TGTGCCAGCAGCTTGGGACAGGTGAACACTGAAGCTTTCTTT
TRBV4-2	few	TRBD1	TRBJ2-1	CASSPPTGSSYNEQFF	TGTGCCAGCAGCCCACCGACAGGGAGCTCCTACAATGAGCAGTTCTTC
TRBV30	-	-	TRBJ1-6	CAWSRADFSSPLHF	TGTGCCTGGAGTCGGGCAGACTTTTCTTCACCCCTCCACTTT
TRBV3-1/TRBV3-2	once	-	TRBJ1-3	CASSQVQGGNTIYF	TGTGCCAGCAGCCAAGTTCAGGGTGGAAACACCATATATTTT
TRBV6-5	-	-	TRBJ2-3	CASSRGYTDTQYF	TGTGCCAGCAGTCGAGGATACACAGATACGCAGTATTTT
TRBV30	-	-	TRBJ1-2	CAAPRIEIDTYGYTF	TGTGCCGCGCCCAGGATAGAAATCGATACATATGGCTACACCTTC
TRBV18	-	TRBD1	TRBJ1-2	CASSPQGARDGYTF	TGTGCCAGCTCACCCCAGGGGGCGCGCGATGGCTACACCTTC
TRBV7-2	-	-	TRBJ1-1	CASSPTRDMNTEAFF	TGTGCCAGCAGCCCAACCAGAGACATGAACACTGAAGCTTTCTTT
TRBV2	-	-	TRBJ2-2	CASSAFRVSNGELFF	TGTGCCAGCAGTGCCTTCAGGGTTTCTAACGGGGAGCTGTTTTTT
TRBV30	-	-	TRBJ1-2	CADQEGPDGYTF	TGTGCCGACCAAGAGGGGCCCGATGGCTACACCTTC
TRBV4-2	once	TRBD2	TRBJ2-3	CASSQDSGGGPDTQYF	TGTGCCAGCAGCCAAGATAGCGGGGGGGGTCCAGATACGCAGTATTTT
TRBV6-2/TRBV6-3	-	TRBD1	TRBJ1-6	CASSYETGRSPLHF	TGTGCCAGCAGTTACGAGACAGGGAGATCACCCCTCCACTTT
TRBV7-8	-	-	TRBJ1-1	CASSPGIMNTEAFF	TGTGCCAGCAGCCCAGGGATCATGAACACTGAAGCTTTCTTT
TRBV6-1	-	-	TRBJ1-5	CASSAIPYSNQPQHF	TGTGCCAGCAGTGCCATCCCCTATAGCAATCAGCCCCAGCATTTT
TRBV9	once	TRBD2	TRBJ2-6	CASSPTGLAGGPVGANVLTF	TGTGCCAGCAGCCCCACCGGACTAGCGGGAGGGCCGGTTGGGGCCAACGTCCTGACTTTC
TRBV7-9	-	-	TRBJ2-7	CASSEWRDRQKQYF	TGTGCCAGCAGCGAATGGCGAGACAGGCAGAAGCAGTACTTC
TRBV20-1	-	-	TRBJ2-1	CSASFVRDYTYNEQFF	TGCAGTGCTAGTTTCGTCCGCGACTACACCTACAATGAGCAGTTCTTC
TRBV12-3/TRBV12-4	-	-	TRBJ1-1	CASSLGPNTEAFF	TGTGCCAGCAGTTTAGGCCCGAACACTGAAGCTTTCTTT
TRBV7-9	-	TRBD1	TRBJ2-7	CASSFDRAGYEQYF	TGTGCCAGCAGCTTCGACAGGGCAGGTTACGAGCAGTACTTC
TRBV2	-	-	TRBJ1-1	CASIKNIGTRNTEAFF	TGTGCCAGCATTAAAAATATAGGTACTAGGAACACTGAAGCTTTCTTT
TRBV10-3	-	-	TRBJ1-1	CAISDQWTEAFF	TGTGCCATCAGTGATCAGTGGACTGAAGCTTTCTTT
TRBV4-3	-	-	TRBJ1-1	CASSQDGTGLGDTEAFF	TGCGCCAGCAGCCAAGACGGAACAGGCTTAGGGGACACTGAAGCTTTCTTT